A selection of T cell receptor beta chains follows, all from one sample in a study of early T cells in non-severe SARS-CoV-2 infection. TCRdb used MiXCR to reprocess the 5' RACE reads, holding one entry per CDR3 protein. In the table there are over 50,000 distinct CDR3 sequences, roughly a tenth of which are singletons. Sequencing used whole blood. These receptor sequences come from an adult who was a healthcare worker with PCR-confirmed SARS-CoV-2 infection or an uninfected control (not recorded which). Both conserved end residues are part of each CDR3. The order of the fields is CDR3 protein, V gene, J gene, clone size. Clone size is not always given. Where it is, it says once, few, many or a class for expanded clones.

CASSTDQETQYF	TRBV5-1	TRBJ2-5	few
CAWSVLTNTGELFF	TRBV30	TRBJ2-2	few
CASSQQVRTGELFF	TRBV14	TRBJ2-2	many
CAIRIQGANTEAFF	TRBV10-3	TRBJ1-1	few
CATSRDPPFGTGNTEAFF	TRBV15	TRBJ1-1	few
CASSLFTRQGTSYGYTF	TRBV5-4	TRBJ1-2	few
CASSLRASGGTYQETQYF	TRBV5-1	TRBJ2-5	many
CASSPRGPDTQYF	TRBV7-9	TRBJ2-3	medium-sized
CAISETETQYF	TRBV10-3	TRBJ2-5	.
CASSQDRNQPQHF	TRBV4-1	TRBJ1-5	many
CASSQDADGTPLHF	TRBV3-1	TRBJ1-6	.
CASSHGRVNSPLHF	TRBV2	TRBJ1-6	.
CAIRAKFGDEQFF	TRBV10-3	TRBJ2-1	many
CASSSRGGTKNTEAFF	TRBV6-1	TRBJ1-1	few
CASGLVPGGYTF	TRBV12-5	TRBJ1-2	few
CASTWTGLAYSYNEQFF	TRBV12-3/TRBV12-4	TRBJ2-1	many
CASSWPDSTQYF	TRBV7-8	TRBJ2-5	many
CASSYAMEETQYF	TRBV6-5	TRBJ2-5	.
CSVGQTGVGGELFF	TRBV29-1	TRBJ2-2	.
CASSFRATGINPGANVLTF	TRBV5-6	TRBJ2-6	few
CASSLGGGASTEAFF	TRBV12-3/TRBV12-4	TRBJ1-1	.
CASRGGTGELFF	TRBV19	TRBJ2-2	.
CASSPSWLSLQETQYF	TRBV5-4	TRBJ2-5	.
CASSGGYRENTQYF	TRBV6-1	TRBJ2-3	many
CSVRSTDRGYGYTF	TRBV29-1	TRBJ1-2	.
CASSARIQGALGTDTQYF	TRBV2	TRBJ2-3	few
CASSVGEADRGGELFF	TRBV9	TRBJ2-2	.
CASSPTGGLSYNEQFF	TRBV5-1	TRBJ2-1	.
CAWSRPPSDNEQFF	TRBV30	TRBJ2-1	few
CASSGGGQPQHF	TRBV6-5	TRBJ1-5	many
CASSSASGWQPQHF	TRBV12-3/TRBV12-4	TRBJ1-5	.
CASSITWGNIQYF	TRBV19	TRBJ2-4	.
CSAGQGLTGELFF	TRBV20-1	TRBJ2-2	many
CATSEIQGGYTF	TRBV10-2	TRBJ1-2	many
CASSQGRGGGGTDTQYF	TRBV4-1	TRBJ2-3	.
CASSLGSNTGELFF	TRBV19	TRBJ2-2	many
CASSVTGPLGNIQYF	TRBV5-1	TRBJ2-4	many
CASSLVSGRSFQETQYF	TRBV12-3/TRBV12-4	TRBJ2-5	.
CASSPPITQGAQGTQYF	TRBV18	TRBJ2-3	few
CASSLDRKTEAFF	TRBV2	TRBJ1-1	many
CATRDDAMLAKNIQYF	TRBV15	TRBJ2-4	.
CAVARISTDTQYF	TRBV7-6	TRBJ2-3	.
CASSELAGGSKRTQYF	TRBV6-1	TRBJ2-5	few
CASSGGLPTDTQYF	TRBV9	TRBJ2-3	few
CASSEDGKSTDTQYF	TRBV2	TRBJ2-3	few
CAWRVWDRLNTEAFF	TRBV30	TRBJ1-1	many
CASSPRLAGGPITSTDTQYF	TRBV7-6	TRBJ2-3	.
CASYDREGMSPLHF	TRBV6-1	TRBJ1-6	few
CASSPGQGTWEAFF	TRBV5-1	TRBJ1-1	few